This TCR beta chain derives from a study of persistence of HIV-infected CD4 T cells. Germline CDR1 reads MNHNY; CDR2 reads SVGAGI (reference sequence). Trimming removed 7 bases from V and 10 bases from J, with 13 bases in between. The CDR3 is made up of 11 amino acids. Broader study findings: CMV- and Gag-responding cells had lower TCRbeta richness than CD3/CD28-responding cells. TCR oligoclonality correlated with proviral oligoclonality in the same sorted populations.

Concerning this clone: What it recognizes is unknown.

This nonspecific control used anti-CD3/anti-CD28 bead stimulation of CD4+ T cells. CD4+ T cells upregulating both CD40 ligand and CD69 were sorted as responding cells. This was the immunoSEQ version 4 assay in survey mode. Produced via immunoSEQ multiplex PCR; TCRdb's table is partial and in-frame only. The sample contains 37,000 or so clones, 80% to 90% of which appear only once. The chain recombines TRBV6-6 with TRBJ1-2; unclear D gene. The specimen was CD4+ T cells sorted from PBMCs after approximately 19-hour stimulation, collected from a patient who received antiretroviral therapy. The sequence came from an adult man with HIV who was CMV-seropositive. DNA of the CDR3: TGTGCCAGCACTGAGGAGGCAACCTACACCTTC. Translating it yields CASTEEATYTF.